These T cell receptor beta chains were read from a single sample in a study of T cell responses to AZD1222 COVID-19 vaccine. Using immunoSEQ multiplex PCR, the repertoire was profiled, and TCRdb retains in-frame clones only, with some absent. This table has around 110,000 clones, 87% appearing once. The sample was peripheral blood, taken on day 0 of AZD1222 vaccination. The receptor source for this set is an adult in good health. The CDR3 runs from the conserved cysteine through the conserved F or W. The D gene is left open where the match is weak. Some rows mark clone size as missing; the rest say once, few, many or name a class of expanded clone.

CDR3aa: CASSPPGGNTGELFF
CDR3nt: TGTGCCAGCTCACCACCCGGGGGGAACACCGGGGAGCTGTTTTTT
v_gene: TRBV18
j_gene: TRBJ2-2
d_gene: .
abundance: .

CDR3aa: CASSFQGEFYNEQFF
CDR3nt: TGTGCCAGCAGCTTCCAGGGGGAGTTCTACAATGAGCAGTTCTTC
v_gene: TRBV7-2
j_gene: TRBJ2-1
d_gene: TRBD1
abundance: .

CDR3aa: CAISASLLSGAAYEQYF
CDR3nt: TGTGCCATCAGCGCTTCCCTACTTAGCGGGGCAGCCTACGAGCAGTACTTC
v_gene: TRBV10-3
j_gene: TRBJ2-7
d_gene: TRBD2
abundance: few

CDR3aa: CASRRVQNTEAFF
CDR3nt: TGTGCCAGCAGACGGGTTCAGAACACTGAAGCTTTCTTT
v_gene: TRBV6-5
j_gene: TRBJ1-1
d_gene: .
abundance: .

CDR3aa: CASSYGTAIMNTEAFF
CDR3nt: TGTGCCAGCAGTTACGGGACGGCGATCATGAACACTGAAGCTTTCTTT
v_gene: TRBV6-5
j_gene: TRBJ1-1
d_gene: .
abundance: .

CDR3aa: CATSRDAGTGGEKLFF
CDR3nt: TGTGCCACCAGCAGAGATGCCGGGACAGGGGGAGAAAAACTGTTTTTT
v_gene: TRBV15
j_gene: TRBJ1-4
d_gene: TRBD1
abundance: .

CDR3aa: CASTTWGAGEDEQYF
CDR3nt: TGTGCCAGCACCACTTGGGGGGCAGGGGAGGACGAGCAGTACTTC
v_gene: TRBV6-5
j_gene: TRBJ2-7
d_gene: .
abundance: .

CDR3aa: CASIRESNQPQHF
CDR3nt: TGTGCCAGCATTAGGGAAAGCAATCAGCCCCAGCATTTT
v_gene: TRBV2
j_gene: TRBJ1-5
d_gene: .
abundance: .

CDR3aa: CASSGGENQPQHF
CDR3nt: TGTGCCAGCAGTGGGGGGGAGAACCAGCCCCAGCATTTT
v_gene: TRBV2
j_gene: TRBJ1-5
d_gene: .
abundance: .

CDR3aa: CASSLPGQGHPNEQFF
CDR3nt: TGTGCCAGCAGCCTTCCCGGACAGGGACACCCCAATGAGCAGTTCTTC
v_gene: TRBV5-8
j_gene: TRBJ2-1
d_gene: TRBD1
abundance: .

CDR3aa: CASSQDQRRGYGYTF
CDR3nt: TGCGCCAGCAGCCAAGATCAAAGACGCGGCTATGGCTACACCTTC
v_gene: TRBV4-1
j_gene: TRBJ1-2
d_gene: .
abundance: .

CDR3aa: CASSILSEIYGYTF
CDR3nt: TGCGCCAGCAGCATTTTATCGGAGATCTATGGCTACACCTTC
v_gene: TRBV5-1
j_gene: TRBJ1-2
d_gene: .
abundance: .

CDR3aa: CASWGSQGDQPQHF
CDR3nt: TGTGCCAGCTGGGGGAGCCAGGGGGATCAGCCCCAGCATTTT
v_gene: TRBV6-5
j_gene: TRBJ1-5
d_gene: TRBD1
abundance: .

CDR3aa: CSVEVRDYEQYF
CDR3nt: TGCAGCGTTGAAGTCCGGGATTACGAGCAGTACTTC
v_gene: TRBV29-1
j_gene: TRBJ2-7
d_gene: .
abundance: .

CDR3aa: CASSSTQETQYF
CDR3nt: TGCGCCAGCAGCTCGACCCAAGAGACCCAGTACTTC
v_gene: TRBV5-1
j_gene: TRBJ2-5
d_gene: .
abundance: .

CDR3aa: CASSQGTVETGELFF
CDR3nt: TGTGCCAGCAGCCAAGGGACAGTAGAGACCGGGGAGCTGTTTTTT
v_gene: TRBV5-5
j_gene: TRBJ2-2
d_gene: TRBD1
abundance: once

CDR3aa: CASSEYRGNSGNTIYF
CDR3nt: TGTGCCAGCAGTGAGTATCGGGGGAACTCTGGAAACACCATATATTTT
v_gene: TRBV6-1
j_gene: TRBJ1-3
d_gene: .
abundance: .

CDR3aa: CASSQDPYSNQPQHF
CDR3nt: TGTGCCAGCAGTCAGGACCCTTATAGCAATCAGCCCCAGCATTTT
v_gene: TRBV27
j_gene: TRBJ1-5
d_gene: .
abundance: .

CDR3aa: CASSFASGGLSFGQFF
CDR3nt: TGCGCCAGCAGCTTTGCTAGCGGGGGGCTTTCTTTTGGGCAGTTCTTC
v_gene: TRBV5-1
j_gene: TRBJ2-1
d_gene: TRBD2
abundance: once

CDR3aa: CASSIGGIQPQHF
CDR3nt: TGTGCCAGTAGTATCGGGGGTATACAGCCCCAGCATTTT
v_gene: TRBV19
j_gene: TRBJ1-5
d_gene: .
abundance: few

CDR3aa: CASSYQGPNQPQHF
CDR3nt: TGTGCCAGCAGTTACCAGGGACCCAATCAGCCCCAGCATTTT
v_gene: TRBV6-5
j_gene: TRBJ1-5
d_gene: .
abundance: few

CDR3aa: CASSQTGGADTQYF
CDR3nt: TGTGCCAGCTCACAGACAGGGGGCGCAGATACGCAGTATTTT
v_gene: TRBV18
j_gene: TRBJ2-3
d_gene: TRBD1
abundance: .

CDR3aa: CASRPGVGNTIYF
CDR3nt: TGTGCCAGCAGACCAGGGGTGGGAAACACCATATATTTT
v_gene: TRBV27
j_gene: TRBJ1-3
d_gene: .
abundance: .

CDR3aa: CASSSSWRGSYEQYF
CDR3nt: TGTGCCAGCAGCTCCTCTTGGCGGGGCTCCTACGAGCAGTACTTC
v_gene: TRBV7-6
j_gene: TRBJ2-7
d_gene: .
abundance: .

CDR3aa: CASSAAGGMAETQYF
CDR3nt: TGTGCCAGCAGTGCGGCGGGAGGGATGGCGGAGACCCAGTACTTC
v_gene: TRBV28
j_gene: TRBJ2-5
d_gene: TRBD2
abundance: .

CDR3aa: CASSRGREQFF
CDR3nt: TGTGCCAGCAGTAGGGGGAGGGAGCAGTTCTTC
v_gene: TRBV7-8
j_gene: TRBJ2-1
d_gene: .
abundance: .